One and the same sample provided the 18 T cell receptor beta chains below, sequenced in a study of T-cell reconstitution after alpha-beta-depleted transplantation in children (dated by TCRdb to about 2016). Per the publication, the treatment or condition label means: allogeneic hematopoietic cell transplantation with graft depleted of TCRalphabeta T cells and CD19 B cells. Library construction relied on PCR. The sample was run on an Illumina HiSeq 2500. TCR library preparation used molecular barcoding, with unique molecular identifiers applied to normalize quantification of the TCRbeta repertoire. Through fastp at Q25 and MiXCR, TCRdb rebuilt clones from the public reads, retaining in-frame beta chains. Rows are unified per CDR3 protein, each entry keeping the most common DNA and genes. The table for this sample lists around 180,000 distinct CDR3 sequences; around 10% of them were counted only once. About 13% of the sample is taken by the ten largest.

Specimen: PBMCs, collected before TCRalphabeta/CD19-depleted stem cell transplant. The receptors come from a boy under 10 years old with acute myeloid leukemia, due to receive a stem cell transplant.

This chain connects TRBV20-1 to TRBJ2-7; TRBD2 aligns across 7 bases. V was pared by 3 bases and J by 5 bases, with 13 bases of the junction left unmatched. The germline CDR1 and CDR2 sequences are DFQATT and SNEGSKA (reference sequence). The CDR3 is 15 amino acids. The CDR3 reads CSARGGRTLSDEQYF. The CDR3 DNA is TGCAGTGCTAGGGGGGGGAGGACTTTGTCGGACGAGCAGTACTTC.

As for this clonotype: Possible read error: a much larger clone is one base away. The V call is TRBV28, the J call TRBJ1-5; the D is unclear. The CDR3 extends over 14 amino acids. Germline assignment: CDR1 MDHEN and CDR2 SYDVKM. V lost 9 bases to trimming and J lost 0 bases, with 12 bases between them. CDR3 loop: CASVRVHSNQPQHF. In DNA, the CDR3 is TGTGCCAGTGTACGAGTTCATAGCAATCAGCCCCAGCATTTT.

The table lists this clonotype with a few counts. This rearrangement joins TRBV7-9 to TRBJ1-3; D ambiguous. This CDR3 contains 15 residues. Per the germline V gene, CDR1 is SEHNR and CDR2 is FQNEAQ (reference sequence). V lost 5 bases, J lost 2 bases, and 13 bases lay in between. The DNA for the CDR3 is TGTGCCAGCAGCGAACCGGGTGGTACTGGAAACACCATATATTTT. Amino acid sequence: CASSEPGGTGNTIYF. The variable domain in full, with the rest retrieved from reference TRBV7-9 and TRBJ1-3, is DTGVSQNPRHKITKRGQNVTFRCDPISEHNRLYWYRQTLGQGPEFLTYFQNEAQLEKSRLLSDRFSAERPKGSFSTLEIQRTEQGDSAMYLCASSEPGGTGNTIYFGEGSWLTVV.

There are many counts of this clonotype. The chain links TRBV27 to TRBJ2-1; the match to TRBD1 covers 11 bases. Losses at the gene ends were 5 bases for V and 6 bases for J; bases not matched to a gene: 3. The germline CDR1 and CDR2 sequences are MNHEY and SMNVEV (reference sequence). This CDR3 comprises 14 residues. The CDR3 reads CASSVGTGGNEQFF. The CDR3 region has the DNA TGTGCCAGCAGTGTAGGGACAGGGGGCAATGAGCAGTTCTTC.

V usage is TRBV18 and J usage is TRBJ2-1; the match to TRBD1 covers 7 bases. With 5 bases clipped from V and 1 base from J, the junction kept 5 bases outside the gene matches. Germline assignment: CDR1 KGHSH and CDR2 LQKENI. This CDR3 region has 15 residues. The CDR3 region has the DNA TGTGCCAGCTCATATTGGACAGGTTCCTACAATGAGCAGTTCTTC. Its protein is CASSYWTGSYNEQFF.

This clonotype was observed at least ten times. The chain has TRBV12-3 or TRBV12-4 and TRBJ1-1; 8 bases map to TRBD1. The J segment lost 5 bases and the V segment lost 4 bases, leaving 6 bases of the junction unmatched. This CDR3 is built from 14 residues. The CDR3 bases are TGTGCCAGCAGTTCGACAGGGGATGGGACTGAAGCTTTCTTT. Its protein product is CASSSTGDGTEAFF.

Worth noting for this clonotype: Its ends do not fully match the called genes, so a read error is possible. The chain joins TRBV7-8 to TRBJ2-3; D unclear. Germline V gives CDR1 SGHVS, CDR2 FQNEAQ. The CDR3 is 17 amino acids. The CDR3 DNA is TGTGCCAGCATCTTTTCTACTACAGATTCATACACAGATTCGCAGTATTTT. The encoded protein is CASIFSTTDSYTDSQYF.

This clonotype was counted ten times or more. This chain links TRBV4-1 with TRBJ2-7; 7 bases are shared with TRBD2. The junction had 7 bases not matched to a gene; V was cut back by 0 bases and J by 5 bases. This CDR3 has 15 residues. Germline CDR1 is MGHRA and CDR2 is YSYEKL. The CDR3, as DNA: TGCGCCAGCAGCCAAGATCGGGGGGTCGAACACGAGCAGTACTTC. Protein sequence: CASSQDRGVEHEQYF.

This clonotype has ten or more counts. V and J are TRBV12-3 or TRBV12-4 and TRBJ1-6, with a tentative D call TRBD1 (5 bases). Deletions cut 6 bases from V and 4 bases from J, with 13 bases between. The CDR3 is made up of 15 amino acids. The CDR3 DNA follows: TGTGCCAGCAGGCCCCCGGGGGAGTATAATTCACCCCTCCACTTT. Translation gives CASRPPGEYNSPLHF.

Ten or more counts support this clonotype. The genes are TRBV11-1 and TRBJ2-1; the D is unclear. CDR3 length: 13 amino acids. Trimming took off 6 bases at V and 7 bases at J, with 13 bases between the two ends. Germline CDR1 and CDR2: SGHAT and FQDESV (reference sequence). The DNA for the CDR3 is TGTGCCAGCAGGTCTCATCTAGGGAATGAGCAGTTCTTC. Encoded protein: CASRSHLGNEQFF.

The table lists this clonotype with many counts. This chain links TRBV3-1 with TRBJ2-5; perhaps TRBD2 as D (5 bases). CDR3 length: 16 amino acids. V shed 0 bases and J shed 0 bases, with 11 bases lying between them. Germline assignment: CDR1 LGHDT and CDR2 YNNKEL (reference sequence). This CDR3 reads CASSQDHRGDQETQYF. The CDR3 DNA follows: TGTGCCAGCAGCCAAGATCACCGGGGAGACCAAGAGACCCAGTACTTC.

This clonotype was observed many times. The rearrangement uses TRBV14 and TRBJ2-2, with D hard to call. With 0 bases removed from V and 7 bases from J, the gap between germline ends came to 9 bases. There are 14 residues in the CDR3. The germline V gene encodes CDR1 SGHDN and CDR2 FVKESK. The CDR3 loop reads CASSQESVLGELFF. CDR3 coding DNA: TGTGCCAGCAGCCAAGAGTCCGTACTCGGGGAGCTGTTTTTT.

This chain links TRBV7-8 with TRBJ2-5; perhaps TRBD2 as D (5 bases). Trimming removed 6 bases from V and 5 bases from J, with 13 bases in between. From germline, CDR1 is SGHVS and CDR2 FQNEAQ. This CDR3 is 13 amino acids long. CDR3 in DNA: TGTGCCAGCAGTCGTCTAGCTATCGAGACCCAGTACTTC. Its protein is CASSRLAIETQYF.

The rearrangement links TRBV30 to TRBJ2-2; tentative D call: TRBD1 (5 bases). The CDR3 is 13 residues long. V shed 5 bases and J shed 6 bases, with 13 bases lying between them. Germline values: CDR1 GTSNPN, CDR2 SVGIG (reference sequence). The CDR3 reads CAWHQGNPGELFF. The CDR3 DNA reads TGTGCCTGGCATCAGGGAAACCCCGGGGAGCTGTTTTTT.

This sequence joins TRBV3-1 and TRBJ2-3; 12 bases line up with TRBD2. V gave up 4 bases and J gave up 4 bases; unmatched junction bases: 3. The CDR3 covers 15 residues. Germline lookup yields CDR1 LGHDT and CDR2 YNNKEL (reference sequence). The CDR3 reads CASSPLAGGPDTQYF. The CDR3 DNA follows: TGTGCCAGCAGCCCGCTAGCGGGGGGGCCAGATACGCAGTATTTT.

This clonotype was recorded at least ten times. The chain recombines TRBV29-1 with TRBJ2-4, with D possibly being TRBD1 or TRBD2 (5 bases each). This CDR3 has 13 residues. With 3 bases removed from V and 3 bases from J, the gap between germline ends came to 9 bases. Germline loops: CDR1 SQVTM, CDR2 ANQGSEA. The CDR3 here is CSVDKGSKNIQYF. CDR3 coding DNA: TGCAGCGTTGACAAGGGGAGCAAAAACATTCAGTACTTC.

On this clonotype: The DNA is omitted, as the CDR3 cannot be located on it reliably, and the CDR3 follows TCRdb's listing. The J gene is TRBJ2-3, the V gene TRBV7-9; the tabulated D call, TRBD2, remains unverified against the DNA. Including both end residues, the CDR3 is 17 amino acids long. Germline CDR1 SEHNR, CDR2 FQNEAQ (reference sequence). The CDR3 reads CASSFGPGTSGTDTQFF.

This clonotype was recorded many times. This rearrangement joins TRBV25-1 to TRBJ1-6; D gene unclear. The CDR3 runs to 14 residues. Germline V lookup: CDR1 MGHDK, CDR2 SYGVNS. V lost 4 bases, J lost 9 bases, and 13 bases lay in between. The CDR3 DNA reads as TGTGCCAGCAGTGTCCCAATACCTGGTTCACCCCTCCACTTT. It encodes CASSVPIPGSPLHF.